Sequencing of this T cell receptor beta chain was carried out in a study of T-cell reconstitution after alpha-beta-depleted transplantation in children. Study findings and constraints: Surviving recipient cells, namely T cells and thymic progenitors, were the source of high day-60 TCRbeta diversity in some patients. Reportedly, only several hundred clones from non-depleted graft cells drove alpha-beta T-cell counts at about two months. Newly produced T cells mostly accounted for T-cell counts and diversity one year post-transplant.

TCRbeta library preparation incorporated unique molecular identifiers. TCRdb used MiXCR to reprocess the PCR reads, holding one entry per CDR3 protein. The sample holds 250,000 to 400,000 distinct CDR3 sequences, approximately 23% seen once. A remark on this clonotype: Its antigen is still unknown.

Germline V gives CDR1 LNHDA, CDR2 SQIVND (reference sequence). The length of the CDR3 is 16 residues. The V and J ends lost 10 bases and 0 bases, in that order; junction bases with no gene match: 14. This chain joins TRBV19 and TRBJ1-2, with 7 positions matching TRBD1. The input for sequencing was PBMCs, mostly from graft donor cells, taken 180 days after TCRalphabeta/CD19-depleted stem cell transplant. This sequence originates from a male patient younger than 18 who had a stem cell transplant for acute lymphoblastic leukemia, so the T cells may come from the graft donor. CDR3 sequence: CATHRQGGLSNYGYTF. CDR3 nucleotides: TGTGCCACCCACCGACAGGGAGGACTCTCTAACTATGGCTACACCTTC.